This passage covers 16 T cell receptor beta chains from one sample sequenced in a study of blood T cells in healthy people across ages. A J-beta primer mix and a sample-barcoded 5' primer were used in a second PCR of roughly 7 to 12 cycles. TCRdb processed the 5' RACE reads anew with MiXCR; each CDR3 protein has one entry. The sample contains roughly 500,000 distinct CDR3 sequences, under 30% of which appear only once. The same data also went into a second study, on T cells of mothers and their children.

The sample consisted of blood. The receptors shown here come from a boy younger than 18 in good health.

Only a few counts were recorded for this clonotype. V is TRBV18 and J is TRBJ2-1; D gene unclear. This CDR3 comprises 15 residues. The V gene's germline CDR1 is KGHSH and CDR2 LQKENI. V lost 3 bases and J lost 0, with 9 bases in between. The CDR3 spells CASSPFLSSYNEQFF. CDR3 bases: TGTGCCAGCTCACCGTTCCTAAGCTCCTACAATGAGCAGTTCTTC.

The V call is TRBV28, the J call TRBJ2-7, with unresolved D. The ends were cut back, 6 bases at V and 5 bases at J, with 11 bases in the middle. The germline V gene has CDR1 MDHEN and CDR2 SYDVKM. CDR3 length: 12 residues. The DNA for the CDR3 is TGTGCCAGCAGCTTTCGCCTCAACGAGCAGTACTTC. This gives the protein CASSFRLNEQYF.

This clonotype has only a few counts. The CDR3 DNA is TGTGCCAGCGGCGACCACGACAGCCTCTGGGCTGAAGCTTTCTTT. Amino acids: CASGDHDSLWAEAFF. The rearrangement joins TRBV28 to TRBJ1-1; D is possibly TRBD1 (5 bases). This CDR3 is built from 15 residues. Trimming took 8 bases from V and 6 from J, leaving 22 bases between them. CDR1 is MDHEN and CDR2 is SYDVKM in the germline V gene.

The CDR3, as DNA: TGCGCCAGCAGCTTCAGTCCGGGACAGAGCTACGAGCAGTACTTC. It yields the protein CASSFSPGQSYEQYF. The chain links TRBV5-1 to TRBJ2-7; 7 positions agree with TRBD1. The CDR3 runs to 15 residues. Unmatched junction bases numbered 8, after V lost 2 bases and J lost 3 bases. CDR1 SGHRS and CDR2 YFSETQ come from the germline V gene.

The rearrangement links TRBV5-1 to TRBJ2-5; 14 bases align to TRBD2. The J call may not be correct, given that the DNA end is closer to TRBJ2-7. The germline CDR1 and CDR2 sequences are SGHRS and YFSETQ. The CDR3 length is 15 residues. CDR3: CASGGTSGGSYEQYF. CDR3 bases: TGCGCCAGCGGAGGGACTAGCGGGGGATCCTACGAGCAGTACTTC.

The table lists this clonotype with a few counts. This chain joins TRBV6-2 or TRBV6-3 and TRBJ1-1; a possible D gene is TRBD1 (5 bases). CDR1 is MNHEY and CDR2 is SVGEGT in the germline V gene. Trimming shortened V by 3 bases and J by 5 bases, and 19 bases separated the two germline ends. The CDR3 is made up of 16 amino acids. In DNA form, the CDR3 reads TGTGCCAGCAGTTATCTTCGACTAATAAGGGGTACTGAAGCTTTCTTT. Amino acid sequence: CASSYLRLIRGTEAFF.

This chain uses TRBV9 with TRBJ2-1; 10 bases map to TRBD2. The CDR3 covers 15 residues. J was trimmed by 4 bases and V by 3 bases; bases with no gene match: 4. In germline, CDR1 is SGDLS, CDR2 YYNGEE. CDR3 DNA sequence: TGTGCCAGCAGCGACAGCGGGGGGGGTTACAATGAGCAGTTCTTC. As protein: CASSDSGGGYNEQFF.

The chain joins TRBV14 to TRBJ1-1; D not certain. CDR1 and CDR2 (germline): SGHDN, FVKESK. The CDR3 is 14 residues long. The V end was cut by 0 bases, the J end by 3 bases, with 8 bases between. CDR3 residues: CASSQEIWDTEAFF. The DNA of the CDR3 is TGTGCCAGCAGCCAAGAAATCTGGGACACTGAAGCTTTCTTT.

Comment on this clonotype: The junction departs from germline at one end; a sequencing error may be responsible. The chain joins TRBV19 to TRBJ2-4, with TRBD2 as a possible D gene (5 bases). The CDR3 is 13 amino acids. Germline-derived CDR1 and CDR2 are LNHDA and SQIVND (reference sequence). The CDR3 region has the DNA TGTGCCGGTAGCCGGATAAGCGGAAACATTCAGTACTTC. Translating it yields CAGSRISGNIQYF.

This clonotype was recorded a few times. V gene TRBV20-1 combines with J gene TRBJ1-2; tentatively, D is TRBD1 (5 bases). V was clipped by 3 bases and J by 0 bases, with 17 bases between them. The germline V gene encodes CDR1 DFQATT and CDR2 SNEGSKA (reference sequence). CDR3 length: 16 residues. The DNA of the CDR3 is TGCAGTGCTAGTGGGTTCGACGGGGCCTCTAACTATGGCTACACCTTC. This translates into CSASGFDGASNYGYTF.

J is TRBJ2-2 and V is TRBV7-2, with D unclear. The CDR3 loop spans 13 amino acids. V was shortened by 6 bases and J by 0 bases, with 5 bases between the two germline ends. Germline V gives CDR1 SGHTA, CDR2 FQGNSA. The CDR3 nucleotides are TGTGCCAGCAGAGAGGCGAACACCGGGGAGCTGTTTTTT. Encoded protein: CASREANTGELFF.

This clonotype appeared a few times. The chain employs TRBV7-3 and TRBJ2-5; 7 bases line up with TRBD1. CDR3 length equals 15 residues. The V and J ends lost 6 bases and 1 base, in that order; junction bases with no gene match: 8. CDR1 SGHTA and CDR2 FQGTGA come from the germline V gene. The CDR3 DNA follows: TGTGCCAGCAGTGCGACAGGGTTGGTCCAAGAGACCCAGTACTTC. Amino acids: CASSATGLVQETQYF. Based on the CDR3 plus reference TRBV7-3 and TRBJ2-5, the full variable domain is GAGVSQTPSNKVTEKGKYVELRCDPISGHTALYWYRQSLGQGPEFLIYFQGTGAADDSGLPNDRFFAVRPEGSVSTLKIQRTERGDSAVYLCASSATGLVQETQYFGPGTRLLVL.

The table lists this clonotype with a few counts. The chain has TRBV7-3 and TRBJ2-1, with a possible D match to TRBD2 (6 bases). Germline values: CDR1 SGHTA, CDR2 FQGTGA. Trimming removed 5 bases from V and 8 bases from J, with 19 bases in between. The CDR3 runs to 15 residues. The CDR3 is CASSPAATSHHEQFF. In nucleotides, the CDR3 is TGTGCCAGCAGCCCGGCGGCGACTAGTCACCATGAGCAGTTCTTC. Complete variable domain (other parts from reference TRBV7-3 and TRBJ2-1): GAGVSQTPSNKVTEKGKYVELRCDPISGHTALYWYRQSLGQGPEFLIYFQGTGAADDSGLPNDRFFAVRPEGSVSTLKIQRTERGDSAVYLCASSPAATSHHEQFFGPGTRLTVL.

This clonotype was found a few times. V and J are TRBV11-2 and TRBJ2-3; 7 bases align to TRBD1. Trimming removed 4 bases from V and 2 bases from J; junction bases left unmatched: 6. CDR3 length equals 15 residues. Germline V lookup: CDR1 SGHAT, CDR2 FQNNGV. The CDR3 loop is CASSYTGTDTDTQYF. The CDR3 DNA is TGTGCCAGCAGCTATACCGGGACAGACACAGATACGCAGTATTTT.

The rearrangement joins TRBV2 to TRBJ1-4; weak D call: TRBD1 (5 bases). Between the trimmed V and J ends, which lost 4 bases and 0 bases, there was a span of 12 bases. Germline-derived CDR1 and CDR2 are SNHLY and FYNNEI. The CDR3 is 16 residues long. CDR3 nucleotides: TGTGCCAGCAGTGCGATTGGGACGTCAACTAATGAAAAACTGTTTTTT. This encodes CASSAIGTSTNEKLFF.

In this sample, this clonotype turned up a few times. V gene TRBV9 combines with J gene TRBJ2-5, with TRBD1 identical over 7 bases. The J call is in doubt because the DNA end fits TRBJ2-7 better. Germline lookup yields CDR1 SGDLS and CDR2 YYNGEE. The CDR3 covers 15 residues. CDR3 region: CASSVETGSSYEQYF. The CDR3 DNA sequence: TGTGCCAGCAGCGTAGAGACAGGGAGCTCCTACGAGCAGTACTTC.